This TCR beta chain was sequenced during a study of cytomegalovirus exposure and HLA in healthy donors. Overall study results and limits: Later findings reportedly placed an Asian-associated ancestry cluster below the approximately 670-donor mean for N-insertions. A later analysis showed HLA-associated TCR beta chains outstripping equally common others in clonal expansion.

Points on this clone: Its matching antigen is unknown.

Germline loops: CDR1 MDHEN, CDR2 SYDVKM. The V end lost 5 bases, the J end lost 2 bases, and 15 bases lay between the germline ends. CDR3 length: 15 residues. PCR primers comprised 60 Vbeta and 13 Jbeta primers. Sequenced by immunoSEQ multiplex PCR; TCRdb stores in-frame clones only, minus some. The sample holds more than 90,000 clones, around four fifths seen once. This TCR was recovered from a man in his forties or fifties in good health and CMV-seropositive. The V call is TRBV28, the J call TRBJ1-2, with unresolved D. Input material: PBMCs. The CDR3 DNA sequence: TGTGCCAGCAGTACTCTTGGGGAGGGAAACTATGGCTACACCTTC. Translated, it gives CASSTLGEGNYGYTF.